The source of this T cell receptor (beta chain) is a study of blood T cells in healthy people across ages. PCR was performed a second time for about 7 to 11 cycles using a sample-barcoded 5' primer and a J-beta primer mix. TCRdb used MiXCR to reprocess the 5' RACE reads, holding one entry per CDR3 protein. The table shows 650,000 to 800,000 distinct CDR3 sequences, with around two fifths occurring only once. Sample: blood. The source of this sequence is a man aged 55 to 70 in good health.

The CDR3 loop reads CASSLKATGTGDEQYF. DNA of the CDR3: TGTGCCAGCAGCTTAAAAGCCACGGGGACAGGGGACGAGCAGTACTTC. The chain has TRBV7-2 and TRBJ2-7; 10 bases line up with TRBD1. The CDR3 length is 16 residues. Looked up from germline, CDR1 is SGHTA and CDR2 is FQGNSA. Trimming at V came to 2 bases and at J to 5 bases, leaving 9 bases not matched to a gene.